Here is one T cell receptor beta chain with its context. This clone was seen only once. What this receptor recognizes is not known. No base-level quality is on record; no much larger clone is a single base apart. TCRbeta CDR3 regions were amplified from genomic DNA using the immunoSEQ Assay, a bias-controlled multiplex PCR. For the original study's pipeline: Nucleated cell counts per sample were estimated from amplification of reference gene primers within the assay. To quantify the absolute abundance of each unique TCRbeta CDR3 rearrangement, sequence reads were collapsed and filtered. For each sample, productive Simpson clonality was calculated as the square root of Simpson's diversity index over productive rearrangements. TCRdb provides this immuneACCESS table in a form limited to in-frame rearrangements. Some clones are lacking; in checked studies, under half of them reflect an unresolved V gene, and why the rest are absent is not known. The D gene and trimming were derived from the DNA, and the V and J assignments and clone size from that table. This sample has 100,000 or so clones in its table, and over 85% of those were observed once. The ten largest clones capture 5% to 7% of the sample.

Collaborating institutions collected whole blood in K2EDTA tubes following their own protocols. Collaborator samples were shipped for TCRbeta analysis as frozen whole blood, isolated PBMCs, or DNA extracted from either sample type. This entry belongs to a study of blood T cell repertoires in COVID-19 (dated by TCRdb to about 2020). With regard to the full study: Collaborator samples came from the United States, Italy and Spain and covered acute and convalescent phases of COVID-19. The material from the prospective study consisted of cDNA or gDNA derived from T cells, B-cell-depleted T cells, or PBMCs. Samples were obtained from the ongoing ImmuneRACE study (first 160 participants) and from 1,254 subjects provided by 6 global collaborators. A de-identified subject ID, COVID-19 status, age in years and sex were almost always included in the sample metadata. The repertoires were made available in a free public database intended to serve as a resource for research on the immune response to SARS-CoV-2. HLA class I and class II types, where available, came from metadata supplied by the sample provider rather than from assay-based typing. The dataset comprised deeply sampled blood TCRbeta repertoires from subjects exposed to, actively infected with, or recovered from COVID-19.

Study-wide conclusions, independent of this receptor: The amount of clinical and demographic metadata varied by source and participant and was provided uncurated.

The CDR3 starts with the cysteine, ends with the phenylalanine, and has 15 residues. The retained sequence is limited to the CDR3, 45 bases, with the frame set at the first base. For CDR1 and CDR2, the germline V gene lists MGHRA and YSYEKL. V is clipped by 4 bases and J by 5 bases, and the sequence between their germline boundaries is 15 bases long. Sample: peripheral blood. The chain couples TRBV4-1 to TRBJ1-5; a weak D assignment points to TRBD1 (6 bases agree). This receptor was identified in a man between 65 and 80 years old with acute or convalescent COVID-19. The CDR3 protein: CASSPNPGQYQPQHF. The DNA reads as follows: TGCGCCAGCAGCCCCAACCCCGGACAGTATCAGCCCCAGCATTTT.